The rows below give T cell receptor beta chains drawn from one sample of a study of control samples from healthy donors and cancer patients. The data were produced by immunoSEQ multiplex PCR, yet TCRdb's version contains in-frame clones alone and is incomplete. The sample includes roughly 88,000 clones, just under 85% of them seen just once. Sequencing input: blood. These receptors originate from a man aged 25-40 years in good health. Each CDR3 is given with its conserved first and last residue. A D gene is named only where the DNA matches it firmly. Some rows have no size entry. The others give once, few or many, or a class for an expanded clone.

>TRBD1|TRBJ1-2|.|TRBV5-1
CASSLGNRQGVFGNYGYTF
TGCGCCAGCAGCTTGGGGAATAGACAGGGAGTGTTTGGTAACTATGGCTACACCTTC
>.|TRBJ1-1|.|TRBV6-5
CASISTGYLDTEAFF
TGTGCCAGCATTTCAACAGGGTACCTTGACACTGAAGCTTTCTTT
>.|TRBJ1-6|.|TRBV19
CASSTRGSGYNSPLHF
TGTGCCAGTAGTACTAGGGGGTCCGGCTATAATTCACCCCTCCACTTT
>.|TRBJ1-4|few|TRBV10-3
CAISEVRDEKLFF
TGTGCCATCAGTGAGGTCAGGGATGAAAAACTGTTTTTT
>TRBD2|TRBJ2-5|.|TRBV6-5
CASSTSGLYQETQYF
TGTGCCAGCAGCACTAGCGGGTTGTACCAAGAGACCCAGTACTTC
>.|TRBJ2-5|.|TRBV7-3
CASSLTPSGQETQYF
TGTGCCAGCAGCTTAACTCCGTCCGGCCAAGAGACCCAGTACTTC
>.|TRBJ2-7|.|TRBV11-1
CASSLRARAYEQYF
TGTGCCAGCAGCTTAAGGGCCAGGGCGTACGAGCAGTACTTC
>.|TRBJ2-7|few|TRBV2
CASGNYEQYF
TGTGCCAGCGGTAACTACGAGCAGTACTTC
>.|TRBJ1-5|.|TRBV27
CASRRVGSNQPQHF
TGTGCCAGCAGACGGGTTGGAAGCAATCAGCCCCAGCATTTT
>.|TRBJ2-3|.|TRBV7-8
CASSLAGEADTQYF
TGTGCCAGCAGCTTAGCGGGGGAGGCAGATACGCAGTATTTT
>.|TRBJ2-7|few|TRBV7-8
CASSLDLGLGAEQYF
TGTGCCAGCAGCTTAGATTTAGGGCTGGGGGCCGAGCAGTACTTC
>TRBD1|TRBJ2-3|.|TRBV6-4
CASSDKGQGAADTQYF
TGTGCCAGCAGTGACAAGGGACAGGGGGCCGCAGATACGCAGTATTTT
>.|TRBJ1-5|.|TRBV3-1/TRBV3-2
CASSQGTANQPQHF
TGTGCCAGCAGCCAAGGGACAGCTAATCAGCCCCAGCATTTT
>.|TRBJ2-3|once|TRBV30
CAWSVASGTQYF
TGTGCCTGGAGTGTAGCGAGTGGTACGCAGTATTTT
>.|TRBJ1-2|.|TRBV21-1
CASSKFRTDYGYTF
TGTGCCAGCAGCAAATTCAGAACAGACTATGGCTACACCTTC
>.|TRBJ1-6|.|TRBV6-5
CASRRGTLYNSPLHF
TGTGCCAGCAGACGCGGGACACTCTATAATTCACCCCTCCACTTT
>.|TRBJ1-4|once|TRBV18
CASSPRGISYEKLFF
TGTGCCAGCTCACCACGGGGAATCTCATATGAAAAACTGTTTTTT
>TRBD1|TRBJ1-2|.|TRBV6-5
CASRSTGAYGYTF
TGTGCCAGCAGATCCACAGGGGCATATGGCTACACCTTC
>.|TRBJ2-7|once|TRBV5-6
CASSLVRGNSYEQYF
TGTGCCAGCAGCTTGGTGCGGGGCAACTCCTACGAGCAGTACTTC
>TRBD1|TRBJ2-7|.|TRBV19
CASSLRKTQTGVEQYF
TGTGCCAGTAGTCTCCGAAAAACCCAGACAGGGGTTGAGCAGTACTTC
>TRBD1|TRBJ1-2|.|TRBV30
CAWSRQGAGGYTF
TGTGCCTGGAGTCGTCAGGGGGCAGGAGGCTACACCTTC
>TRBD1|TRBJ1-1|.|TRBV28
CASSLWSGGTEAFF
TGTGCCAGCAGTTTATGGTCAGGGGGCACTGAAGCTTTCTTT
>.|TRBJ2-3|.|TRBV6-5
CASSYGQNTDTQYF
TGTGCCAGCAGTTACGGGCAGAACACAGATACGCAGTATTTT
>TRBD2|TRBJ2-1|.|TRBV10-3
CAISVIAGGNEQFF
TGTGCCATCAGTGTGATAGCGGGGGGGAATGAGCAGTTCTTC
>.|TRBJ1-6|.|TRBV6-6
CASSQGSYNSPLHF
TGTGCCAGCAGTCAGGGATCCTATAATTCACCCCTCCACTTT
>TRBD1|TRBJ2-5|.|TRBV7-2
CASSLITGQGAETQYF
TGTGCCAGCAGCTTAATCACCGGACAGGGGGCTGAGACCCAGTACTTC
>.|TRBJ2-3|.|TRBV12-3/TRBV12-4
CASSPRVTDTQYF
TGTGCCAGCAGCCCTCGGGTCACAGATACGCAGTATTTT
>.|TRBJ2-7|.|TRBV2
CASRQTTGRFYEQYF
TGTGCCAGCAGACAAACGACAGGGAGGTTCTACGAGCAGTACTTC
>.|TRBJ1-2|.|TRBV7-9
CASSFDREGMSYTF
TGTGCCAGCAGCTTTGATAGAGAAGGGATGAGCTACACCTTC
>.|TRBJ1-3|.|TRBV5-1
CASSSGTTSSGNTIYF
TGCGCCAGCAGCTCGGGAACGACAAGCTCTGGAAACACCATATATTTT
>TRBD1|TRBJ1-6|few|TRBV30
CAWSPDRVGINSPLHF
TGTGCCTGGAGCCCCGACAGGGTCGGGATTAATTCACCCCTCCACTTT
>.|TRBJ2-7|.|TRBV7-9
CASSARTATYEQYF
TGTGCCAGCAGCGCAAGGACTGCTACCTACGAGCAGTACTTC
>TRBD1|TRBJ1-2|.|TRBV5-6
CASSLTGPGYGYTF
TGTGCCAGCAGCCTGACAGGGCCGGGGTATGGCTACACCTTC
>.|TRBJ1-1|.|TRBV20-1
CSASKDAQGPGTEAFF
TGCAGTGCTAGTAAAGATGCACAGGGCCCGGGGACTGAAGCTTTCTTT
>TRBD1|TRBJ1-1|.|TRBV12-5
CASGPLSTGVVNTEAFF
TGTGCTAGTGGTCCCCTAAGTACAGGGGTTGTGAACACTGAAGCTTTCTTT
>.|TRBJ2-2|.|TRBV20-1
CSAGGPGELFF
TGCAGTGCTGGCGGCCCCGGGGAGCTGTTTTTT
>TRBD2|TRBJ2-1|.|TRBV6-6
CASSSTSGGNEQFF
TGTGCCAGCAGTTCTACTAGCGGAGGTAATGAGCAGTTCTTC
>.|TRBJ1-3|.|TRBV6-5
CASRGAGNTIYF
TGTGCCAGCAGGGGCGCGGGGAACACCATATATTTT
>TRBD2|TRBJ2-7|.|TRBV5-6
CASSLAGLAGVRVDEQYF
TGTGCCAGCAGCTTGGCCGGACTAGCGGGGGTAAGGGTGGACGAGCAGTACTTC
>.|TRBJ1-5|.|TRBV6-1
CASSDWEGYSNQPQHF
TGTGCCAGCAGTGATTGGGAGGGCTATAGCAATCAGCCCCAGCATTTT
>TRBD1|TRBJ1-2|once|TRBV18
CASSPGQGKGYTF
TGTGCCAGCTCACCGGGACAGGGAAAAGGCTACACCTTC
>.|TRBJ1-5|.|TRBV24-1
CATSQGNQPQHF
TGTGCCACCAGTCAGGGGAATCAGCCCCAGCATTTT